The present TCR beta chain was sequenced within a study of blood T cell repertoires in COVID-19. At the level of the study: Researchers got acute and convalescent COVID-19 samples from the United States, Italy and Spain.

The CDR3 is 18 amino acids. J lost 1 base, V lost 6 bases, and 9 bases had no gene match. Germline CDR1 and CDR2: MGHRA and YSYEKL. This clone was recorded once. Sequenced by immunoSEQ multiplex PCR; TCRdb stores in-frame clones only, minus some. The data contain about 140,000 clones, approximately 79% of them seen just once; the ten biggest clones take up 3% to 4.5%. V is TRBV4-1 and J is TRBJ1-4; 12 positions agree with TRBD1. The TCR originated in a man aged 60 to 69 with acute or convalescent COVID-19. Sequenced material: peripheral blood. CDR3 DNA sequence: TGCGCCAGCAGTCAAACCGGGACAGGGGGCCAAACTAATGAAAAACTGTTTTTT. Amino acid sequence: CASSQTGTGGQTNEKLFF.